The 22 T cell receptor beta chains below come from one sample, sequenced in a study of OX40 agonist ivuxolimab in advanced cancers. Preparation of the library involved the immunoSEQ multiplex PCR assay. The immuneACCESS repertoire file appears here via TCRdb, limited to in-frame rearrangements. These files lack a portion of the clones; in checked studies, under half of the deficit traces to unresolved V genes, and the cause of the others is not known. Recorded for this sample are under 70,000 clones; roughly nine tenths of them occurred a single time. The ten biggest clones cover 0.55% to 0.8% of the sample. The sequencing used CD4+ or CD8+ T cells sorted from blood, collected in a trial of the OX40 agonist ivuxolimab. The receptors were sampled from an adult with an advanced solid tumor such as melanoma, head and neck, liver or kidney cancer.

V and J are TRBV6-5 and TRBJ1-5; 7 positions match TRBD1. V shed 6 bases, J shed 7 bases, and the junction held 6 bases outside the gene matches. CDR1 MNHEY and CDR2 SVGAGI come from the germline V gene. CDR3 length equals 13 residues. The CDR3 DNA follows: TGTGCCAGCAGCACAGGGGACAAACAGCCCCAGCATTTT. The encoded protein is CASSTGDKQPQHF.

The J gene is TRBJ2-3, the V gene TRBV10-3; 11 bases are shared with TRBD2. The V gene end was trimmed by 0 bases and the J gene end by 0 bases; junction bases not matched to a gene: 5. CDR3 length equals 18 residues. CDR1 and CDR2 (germline): ENHRY, SYGVKD. The DNA for the CDR3 is TGTGCCATCAGTGAGTCGATCAGACTAGCGGGGAGCACAGATACGCAGTATTTT. Protein product: CAISESIRLAGSTDTQYF.

This clone was detected once. CDR3 nucleotides: TGTGCCACCAGACAGGGTAATTCAGATACGCAGTATTTT. This encodes CATRQGNSDTQYF. The chain recombines TRBV5-4 with TRBJ2-3; 7 nucleotides line up with TRBD1. The CDR3 is 13 residues long. V was pared by 9 bases and J by 4 bases, with 8 bases of the junction left unmatched. Germline V gene lookup returns CDR1 SGHNT and CDR2 YYREEE (reference sequence).

V usage is TRBV2 and J usage is TRBJ1-3; D perhaps matches TRBD1 (6 bases). V dropped 8 bases and J dropped 0 bases, with 11 bases sitting between them. The CDR3 runs to 14 residues. The germline CDR1 and CDR2 sequences are SNHLY and FYNNEI. CDR3 nucleotide sequence: TGTGCCAGCGGGGGGGCCAACTCTGGAAACACCATATATTTT. Protein: CASGGANSGNTIYF.

Details on this clone: Other DNA sequences in this specimen translate into the identical CDR3. The CDR3 DNA is TGTGCCAGCAGCTTATTCGGGGGAGGAGGTGGCTACACCTTC. Translation gives CASSLFGGGGGYTF. The chain employs TRBV5-4 and TRBJ1-2; D possibly corresponds to TRBD1 (5 bases). Per the germline V gene, CDR1 is SGHNT and CDR2 is YYREEE (reference sequence). CDR3 length: 14 amino acids. With 2 bases removed from V and 7 bases from J, the gap between germline ends came to 15 bases.

The chain combines TRBV30 with TRBJ2-3; 16 positions match TRBD2. Germline V CDR1 and CDR2: GTSNPN, SVGIG (reference sequence). Trimming at V came to 3 bases and at J to 1 base, leaving 1 base not matched to a gene. The CDR3 length is 16 residues. The CDR3 sequence: CAWRGLAGGGTDTQYF. In DNA form, the CDR3 reads TGTGCCTGGAGGGGACTAGCGGGAGGGGGCACAGATACGCAGTATTTT.

The rearrangement uses TRBV5-4 and TRBJ1-2; D might be TRBD1 (5 bases). Germline V gene sequence: CDR1 SGHNT, CDR2 YYREEE (reference sequence). CDR3 length: 14 residues. V lost 4 bases and J 1 base, leaving 11 bases between the germline ends. The CDR3 DNA reads as TGTGCCAGCAGCCCCACAGGAGATAACTATGGCTACACCTTC. This encodes CASSPTGDNYGYTF.

The chain uses TRBV7-3 and TRBJ2-2; 8 bases map to TRBD1. Germline loops: CDR1 SGHTA, CDR2 FQGTGA. J lost 4 bases, V lost 5 bases, and 6 bases had no gene match. The CDR3 covers 15 residues. The CDR3 reads CASSLLTGGTGELFF. The CDR3 region has the DNA TGTGCCAGCAGCCTTCTAACAGGGGGCACCGGGGAGCTGTTTTTT. Looking up the rest from reference TRBV7-3 and TRBJ2-2 gives the full variable domain: GAGVSQTPSNKVTEKGKYVELRCDPISGHTALYWYRQSLGQGPEFLIYFQGTGAADDSGLPNDRFFAVRPEGSVSTLKIQRTERGDSAVYLCASSLLTGGTGELFFGEGSRLTVL.

V gene TRBV6-6 combines with J gene TRBJ2-1, with TRBD2 identical over 9 bases. The CDR3 is made up of 15 amino acids. Trimming at V came to 2 bases and at J to 7 bases, leaving 6 bases not matched to a gene. Germline V gene lookup returns CDR1 MNHNY and CDR2 SVGAGI (reference sequence). The CDR3 loop is CASSYGSGGGNEQFF. DNA for the CDR3: TGTGCCAGCAGTTACGGTAGCGGGGGAGGGAATGAGCAGTTCTTC.

The chain carries TRBV30 and TRBJ2-2, with a weak D call TRBD1 (6 bases). The CDR3 has 15 amino acids. Trimming removed 2 bases at V and 0 bases at J, with 10 bases between. Germline V gives CDR1 GTSNPN, CDR2 SVGIG (reference sequence). CDR3 coding DNA: TGTGCCTGGAGTACCGGGACACCGAACACCGGGGAGCTGTTTTTT. It yields the protein CAWSTGTPNTGELFF.

The chain has TRBV6-5 and TRBJ2-3, with D possibly TRBD1 on 5 matching bases. From germline, CDR1 is MNHEY and CDR2 SVGAGI. The length of the CDR3 is 14 residues. The V end was cut by 6 bases, the J end by 2 bases, with 12 bases between. The DNA for the CDR3 is TGTGCCAGCAGCTCCCAGGGTTCCACAGATACGCAGTATTTT. Protein: CASSSQGSTDTQYF.

This clone was counted once. V usage is TRBV6-1 and J usage is TRBJ2-2, with 14 bases lining up with TRBD2. The V gene's germline CDR1 is MNHNS and CDR2 SASEGT. J lost 4 bases, V lost 4 bases, and 14 bases had no gene match. The CDR3 sequence is 20 residues long. Here the CDR3 reads CASSVMGLAGDSEGTGELFF. For the CDR3, the DNA is TGTGCCAGCAGTGTTATGGGACTAGCGGGGGATTCTGAGGGCACCGGGGAGCTGTTTTTT.

This clone has only one observation. The chain employs TRBV11-2 and TRBJ1-3; no clear D gene. The V end was cut by 7 bases, the J end by 2 bases, with 12 bases between. The CDR3 is 14 amino acids. CDR1 and CDR2 (germline): SGHAT, FQNNGV. The CDR3 DNA sequence: TGTGCCAGCACCGTAGGGTCTCCTGGAAACACCATATATTTT. This translates into CASTVGSPGNTIYF.

Here the CDR3 reads CASSVEPGPTDTQYF. Written as DNA, the CDR3 is TGTGCCAGCAGCGTAGAGCCGGGACCCACAGATACGCAGTATTTT. The chain has TRBV9 and TRBJ2-3; D tentatively fits TRBD1 or TRBD2 (5 bases each). The CDR3 is 15 residues long. In germline, CDR1 is SGDLS, CDR2 YYNGEE. The germline V and J ends were trimmed by 0 bases and 2 bases, with 10 bases remaining between them.

This rearrangement joins TRBV23-1 to TRBJ2-7, with TRBD1 identical over 12 bases. Being an ORF, TRBV23-1 has a function that is uncertain. The length of the CDR3 is 16 residues. Trimming cost V 7 bases and J 4 bases; bases outside gene matches: 11. CDR3 in amino acids: CASTQVGTGGQYEQYF. The CDR3 DNA sequence: TGCGCCAGCACCCAAGTTGGGACAGGGGGCCAATACGAGCAGTACTTC.

This sequence joins TRBV30 and TRBJ1-6; D call uncertain. Germline V gene lookup returns CDR1 GTSNPN and CDR2 SVGIG (reference sequence). Trimming took 3 bases from V and 4 from J, leaving 13 bases between them. CDR3 length equals 15 residues. This chain's CDR3 is CAWSRTRAYNSPLHF. The CDR3 DNA follows: TGTGCCTGGAGCCGCACCCGGGCTTATAATTCACCCCTCCACTTT.

The V call is TRBV19, the J call TRBJ2-3; D unclear. This CDR3 region has 14 residues. Germline CDR1 and CDR2: LNHDA and SQIVND (reference sequence). The V gene lost 3 bases and the J gene lost 4 bases, with 11 bases spanning the gap. The chain's CDR3 is CASSMGFMPDTQYF. CDR3 in DNA: TGTGCCAGTAGTATGGGGTTCATGCCAGATACGCAGTATTTT.

This clone was detected only once. This sequence joins TRBV12-5 and TRBJ2-3; 9 bases are shared with TRBD1. The CDR3 consists of 14 residues. The germline CDR1 and CDR2 sequences are LGHNT and FRNRAP. Germline trimming cut 7 bases from V and 4 bases from J; bases unmatched to any gene: 6. The CDR3 is CASAPGQGADTQYF. CDR3 bases: TGTGCTAGTGCCCCGGGACAGGGCGCAGATACGCAGTATTTT.

J is TRBJ2-1 and V is TRBV9; D gene unclear. CDR3 size: 15 residues. Deletions cut 6 bases from V and 3 bases from J, with 16 bases between. Germline-derived CDR1 and CDR2 are SGDLS and YYNGEE. Here the CDR3 DNA reads TGTGCCAGCACCATTAGCCCCGAAAACTACAATGAGCAGTTCTTC. It is translated as CASTISPENYNEQFF.

The genes are TRBV18 and TRBJ1-2; 7 positions match TRBD1. The V gene end was trimmed by 4 bases and the J gene end by 0 bases; junction bases not matched to a gene: 8. The CDR3 sequence is 16 residues long. Germline V gene sequence: CDR1 KGHSH, CDR2 LQKENI. CDR3 nucleotide sequence: TGTGCCAGCTCACGAACGGGACAGACCTCTAACTATGGCTACACCTTC. Translated, it gives CASSRTGQTSNYGYTF.

The chain links TRBV5-1 to TRBJ2-1; TRBD2 matches at 8 bases. Per germline, CDR1 SGHRS and CDR2 YFSETQ. The CDR3 covers 15 residues. The V gene end was trimmed by 2 bases and the J gene end by 6 bases; junction bases not matched to a gene: 7. The CDR3 sequence: CASSLGGGPSNEQFF. DNA for the CDR3: TGCGCCAGCAGCTTAGGCGGGGGGCCGTCCAATGAGCAGTTCTTC.

This rearrangement joins TRBV4-2 to TRBJ1-2; perhaps TRBD1 as D (5 bases). The germline V and J ends were trimmed by 2 bases and 1 base, with 11 bases remaining between them. The germline V gene encodes CDR1 LGHNA and CDR2 YNFKEQ. The CDR3 extends over 15 amino acids. The CDR3 nucleotides read TGTGCCAGCAGCCAAACGGGAGACAGTAACTATGGCTACACCTTC. This gives the protein CASSQTGDSNYGYTF.